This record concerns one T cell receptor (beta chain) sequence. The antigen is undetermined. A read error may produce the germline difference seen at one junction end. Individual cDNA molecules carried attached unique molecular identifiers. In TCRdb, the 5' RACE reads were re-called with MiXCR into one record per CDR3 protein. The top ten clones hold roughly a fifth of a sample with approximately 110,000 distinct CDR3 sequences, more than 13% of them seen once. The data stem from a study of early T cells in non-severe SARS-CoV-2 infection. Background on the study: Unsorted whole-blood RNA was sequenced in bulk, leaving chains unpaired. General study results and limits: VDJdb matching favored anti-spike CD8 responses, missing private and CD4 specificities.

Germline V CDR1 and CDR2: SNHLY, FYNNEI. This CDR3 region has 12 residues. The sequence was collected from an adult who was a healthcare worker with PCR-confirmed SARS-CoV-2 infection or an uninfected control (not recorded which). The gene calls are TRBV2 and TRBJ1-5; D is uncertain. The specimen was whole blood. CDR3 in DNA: TGTCCCAGCAGTTCACACAATCAGCCCCAGCATTTT. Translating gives CPSSSHNQPQHF. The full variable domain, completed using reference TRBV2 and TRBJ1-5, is EPEVTQTPSHQVTQMGQEVILRCVPISNHLYFYWYRQILGQKVEFLVSFYNNEISEKSEIFDDQFSVERPDGSNFTLKIRSTKLEDSAMYFCPSSSHNQPQHFGDGTRLSIL.